These 21 T cell receptor beta chains came from one sample sequenced in a study of long-term antiretroviral therapy in people with HIV. They ran version v3.0 of the immunoSEQ assay at survey level. Generated by immunoSEQ multiplex PCR, the TCRdb table keeps only in-frame clones and is missing some. The table has 28,000 or so clones, roughly 90% seen once. The sample consisted of unsorted PBMCs, taken 0.5 years after starting antiretroviral therapy. The receptors derive from a woman aged 18-29 years with HIV.

This chain uses TRBV13 with TRBJ1-2; D not certain. The CDR3 has 11 residues. Germline-derived CDR1 and CDR2 are PRHDT and FYEKMQ (reference sequence). Trimming took 0 bases from V and 6 from J, leaving 2 bases between them. CDR3 sequence reads: CASSLGDGYTF. The DNA for the CDR3 is TGTGCCAGCAGCTTAGGGGATGGCTACACCTTC.

This chain's CDR3 is CASREKGLAGVFVGYEQYF. Here the CDR3 DNA reads TGCGCCAGCAGGGAAAAGGGACTAGCGGGAGTCTTTGTGGGATACGAGCAGTACTTC. This chain links TRBV10-2 with TRBJ2-7; TRBD2 matches at 14 bases. This CDR3 contains 19 residues. Losses at the gene ends were 6 bases for V and 4 bases for J; bases not matched to a gene: 17. CDR1 is WSHSY, CDR2 SAAADI, per germline.

The gene calls are TRBV6-6 and TRBJ1-2; 10 nucleotides align to TRBD1. Trimming took 6 bases from V and 3 from J; bases not matched to a gene: 7. The CDR3 sequence is 15 residues long. Germline loops: CDR1 MNHNY, CDR2 SVGAGI (reference sequence). The CDR3 here is CASRDPGQGHYGYTF. CDR3 bases: TGTGCCAGCAGAGATCCGGGACAGGGGCACTATGGCTACACCTTC.

The gene calls are TRBV28 and TRBJ2-7; D is possibly TRBD2 (5 bases). There are 15 residues in the CDR3. V lost 6 bases and J 2 bases, leaving 17 bases between the germline ends. The germline V gene has CDR1 MDHEN and CDR2 SYDVKM. CDR3 in amino acids: CASRTSGVPAYEQYF. The CDR3 DNA follows: TGTGCCAGCAGAACGTCCGGGGTGCCAGCCTACGAGCAGTACTTC. The full variable domain, with the rest looked up from reference TRBV28 and TRBJ2-7, is DVKVTQSSRYLVKRTGEKVFLECVQDMDHENMFWYRQDPGLGLRLIYFSYDVKMKEKGDIPEGYSVSREKKERFSLILESASTNQTSMYLCASRTSGVPAYEQYFGPGTRLTVT.

The chain is built from TRBV5-1 and TRBJ2-5, with D unclear. Germline V gene sequence: CDR1 SGHRS, CDR2 YFSETQ. The CDR3 is made up of 15 amino acids. V gave up 3 bases and J gave up 5 bases, with 17 bases separating them. DNA of the CDR3: TGCGCCAGCAGCTCCCGTGGGCCGGGCCAGGAGACCCAGTACTTC. It translates to CASSSRGPGQETQYF.

This sequence joins TRBV5-4 and TRBJ1-2, with TRBD1 as a possible D gene (5 bases). The CDR3 is 16 amino acids. CDR1 and CDR2 (germline): SGHNT, YYREEE (reference sequence). V gave up 5 bases and J gave up 8 bases, with 25 bases separating them. This chain's CDR3 is CASSPTGTFLSGGYTF. CDR3 nucleotide sequence: TGTGCCAGCAGTCCGACCGGGACGTTCCTGTCGGGAGGCTACACCTTC.

The CDR3 loop is CATRERGRQGPYEQYF. The CDR3, as DNA: TGTGCCACCAGAGAAAGGGGGCGACAGGGGCCCTACGAGCAGTACTTC. The V call is TRBV15, the J call TRBJ2-7, with 8 bases identical to TRBD1. V trimming: 6 bases; J trimming: 2 bases; junction bases outside the gene matches: 12. The CDR3 is 16 residues long. Germline V gives CDR1 LNHNV, CDR2 YYDKDF (reference sequence).

The chain is built from TRBV9 and TRBJ2-1, with 7 bases matching TRBD2. Trimming at V came to 0 bases and at J to 2 bases, leaving 2 bases not matched to a gene. Germline-derived CDR1 and CDR2 are SGDLS and YYNGEE. This CDR3 has 15 residues. The CDR3 is CASSVEAGTYNEQFF. The CDR3 DNA is TGTGCCAGCAGCGTAGAAGCGGGGACCTACAATGAGCAGTTCTTC.

The chain combines TRBV14 with TRBJ2-1; 13 nucleotides line up with TRBD2. The germline gives CDR1 SGHDN, CDR2 FVKESK. J was trimmed by 7 bases and V by 5 bases; bases with no gene match: 11. CDR3 length: 17 residues. CDR3 loop: CASSSPRTSGSSNEQFF. The CDR3 region has the DNA TGTGCCAGCAGCTCCCCTCGGACTAGCGGGAGTTCAAATGAGCAGTTCTTC. The entire variable domain, with the rest obtained from reference TRBV14 and TRBJ2-1, is as follows: EAGVTQFPSHSVIEKGQTVTLRCDPISGHDNLYWYRRVMGKEIKFLLHFVKESKQDESGMPNNRFLAERTGGTYSTLKVQPAELEDSGVYFCASSSPRTSGSSNEQFFGPGTRLTVL.

The chain carries TRBV6-6 and TRBJ2-1; TRBD2 matches at 11 bases. Germline V gene data show CDR1 as MNHNY and CDR2 as SVGAGI (reference sequence). This CDR3 contains 16 residues. V gave up 7 bases and J gave up 8 bases; unmatched junction bases: 13. The CDR3 DNA sequence: TGTGCCAGCAACCCCCCGGGTAGCGGGAGGGCCCATGAGCAGTTCTTC. Translation gives CASNPPGSGRAHEQFF.

In this sample, this clone turned up a few times. CDR3 nucleotides: TGTGCCAGCACCCTACCCGCGGATAGCGGCGACGAGCAGTACTTC. Encoded protein: CASTLPADSGDEQYF. V and J are TRBV5-6 and TRBJ2-7; TRBD2 is a possible D gene (6 bases). Germline-derived CDR1 and CDR2 are SGHDT and YYEEEE. The ends were cut back, 6 bases at V and 5 bases at J, with 21 bases in the middle. CDR3 length equals 15 residues.

The chain couples TRBV5-1 to TRBJ2-3; a possible D gene is TRBD1 (6 bases). V dropped 0 bases and J dropped 2 bases, with 10 bases sitting between them. Germline CDR1 is SGHRS and CDR2 is YFSETQ. CDR3 length: 15 residues. For the CDR3, the DNA is TGCGCCAGCAGCTTGGACAGGGCAACCACAGATACGCAGTATTTT. This sequence encodes CASSLDRATTDTQYF.

The chain links TRBV28 to TRBJ2-1; possibly TRBD2 for D (5 bases). Germline lookup yields CDR1 MDHEN and CDR2 SYDVKM. The CDR3 consists of 14 residues. The germline V and J ends were trimmed by 4 bases and 6 bases, with 13 bases remaining between them. This CDR3 is CASSSTSTGNEQFF. DNA for the CDR3: TGTGCCAGCAGTTCTACTAGTACTGGCAATGAGCAGTTCTTC.

V gene TRBV5-1 combines with J gene TRBJ2-1; 13 bases fit TRBD2. Trimming removed 4 bases from V and 7 bases from J; junction bases left unmatched: 2. This CDR3 spans 14 amino acids. CDR1 and CDR2 (germline): SGHRS, YFSETQ. CDR3 sequence reads: CASSRTSGSNEQFF. The CDR3 coding sequence is TGCGCCAGCAGCCGGACTAGCGGGAGTAATGAGCAGTTCTTC.

The rearrangement joins TRBV7-6 to TRBJ1-2; 9 nucleotides line up with TRBD1. V trimming: 2 bases; J trimming: 6 bases; junction bases outside the gene matches: 4. There are 14 residues in the CDR3. Germline-derived CDR1 and CDR2 are SGHVS and FNYEAQ. The DNA for the CDR3 is TGTGCCAGCAGCTTACTGACAGGGGGTGATGGCTACACCTTC. It encodes CASSLLTGGDGYTF. Looking up the rest from reference TRBV7-6 and TRBJ1-2 gives the full variable domain: GAGVSQSPRYKVTKRGQDVALRCDPISGHVSLYWYRQALGQGPEFLTYFNYEAQQDKSGLPNDRFSAERPEGSISTLTIQRTEQRDSAMYRCASSLLTGGDGYTFGSGTRLTVV.

In DNA form, the CDR3 reads TGTGCCAGCAGTCCCCGCAGGGACGGGGCCTATACGCAGTATTTT. Its protein product is CASSPRRDGAYTQYF. The gene calls are TRBV11-3 and TRBJ2-3, with D perhaps assigned TRBD1 or TRBD2 (5 bases each). Germline assignment: CDR1 SGHNT and CDR2 YENEEA. This CDR3 region has 15 residues. Trimming left V 6 bases short and J 7 bases short, with 20 bases between. The full variable domain, rest sourced from reference TRBV11-3 and TRBJ2-3, is EAGVVQSPRYKIIEKKQPVAFWCNPISGHNTLYWYLQNLGQGPELLIRYENEEAVDDSQLPKDRFSAERLKGVDSTLKIQPAELGDSAVYLCASSPRRDGAYTQYFGPGTRLTVL.

The chain carries TRBV28 and TRBJ1-5; D ambiguous. This CDR3 is built from 11 residues. Trimming stripped 3 bases from V and 3 bases from J, with 0 bases between. CDR1 and CDR2 from the germline V gene are MDHEN and SYDVKM. CDR3 nucleotide sequence: TGTGCCAGCAGTTTCAATCAGCCCCAGCATTTT. This encodes CASSFNQPQHF.

The V gene is TRBV2, the J gene TRBJ1-5; 12 bases map to TRBD1. The CDR3 runs 14 residues. CDR1 is SNHLY, CDR2 FYNNEI, per germline. With V trimmed by 8 bases and J by 4 bases, 3 bases remained unmatched. The CDR3 nucleotides read TGTGCCAGCGGGGGACAGGGGGCGAATCAGCCCCAGCATTTT. Translating it yields CASGGQGANQPQHF.

This rearrangement joins TRBV5-5 to TRBJ2-7, with 15 bases that match TRBD2. The CDR3 contains 18 residues. Germline loops: CDR1 SGHKS, CDR2 YYEKEE (reference sequence). V shed 3 bases, J shed 0 bases, and the junction held 7 bases outside the gene matches. CDR3 DNA: TGTGCCAGCAGCTATAGGACTAGCGGGAGGGCTCCCTCCTACGAGCAGTACTTC. This sequence encodes CASSYRTSGRAPSYEQYF.

CDR3 coding DNA: TGTGCCAGCAGTGGGACAGGGAGCGGGGGGCGGCCTTACGAGCAGTACTTC. Translated: CASSGTGSGGRPYEQYF. This chain joins TRBV28 and TRBJ2-5, with D perhaps assigned TRBD1 or TRBD2 (9 bases each). The J call could be wrong; TRBJ2-7 is a better fit for the DNA end. Germline CDR1 reads MDHEN; CDR2 reads SYDVKM. The CDR3 length is 17 residues.

The chain uses TRBV11-2 and TRBJ2-3; a weak D match, TRBD2 (6 bases). The germline CDR1 and CDR2 sequences are SGHAT and FQNNGV. Trimming left V 3 bases short and J 6 bases short, with 19 bases between. The CDR3 sequence is 16 residues long. CDR3 amino acids: CASSFRGWGRSDTQYF. CDR3 coding DNA: TGTGCCAGCAGCTTTCGGGGGTGGGGCAGGTCCGATACGCAGTATTTT.